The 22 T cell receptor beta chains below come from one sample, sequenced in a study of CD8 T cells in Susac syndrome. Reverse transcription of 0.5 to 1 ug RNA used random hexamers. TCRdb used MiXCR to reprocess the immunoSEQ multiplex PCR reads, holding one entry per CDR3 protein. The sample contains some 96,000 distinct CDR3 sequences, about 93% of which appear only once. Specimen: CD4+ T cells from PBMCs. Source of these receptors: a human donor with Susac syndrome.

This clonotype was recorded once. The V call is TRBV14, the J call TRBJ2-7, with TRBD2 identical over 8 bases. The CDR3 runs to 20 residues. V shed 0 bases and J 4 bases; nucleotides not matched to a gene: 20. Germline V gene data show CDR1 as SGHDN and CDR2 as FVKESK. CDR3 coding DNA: TGTGCCAGCAGCCAAGACACTCGGAGGGGAGCGGGGGCCCATTTGTACGAGCAGTACTTC. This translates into CASSQDTRRGAGAHLYEQYF.

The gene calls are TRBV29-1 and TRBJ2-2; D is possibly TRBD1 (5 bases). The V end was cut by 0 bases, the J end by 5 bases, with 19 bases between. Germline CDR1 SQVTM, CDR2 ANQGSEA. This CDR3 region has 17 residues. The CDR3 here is CSVEDWKGFCWTGELFF. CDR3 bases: TGCAGCGTTGAAGATTGGAAGGGGTTCTGTTGGACCGGGGAGCTGTTTTTT.

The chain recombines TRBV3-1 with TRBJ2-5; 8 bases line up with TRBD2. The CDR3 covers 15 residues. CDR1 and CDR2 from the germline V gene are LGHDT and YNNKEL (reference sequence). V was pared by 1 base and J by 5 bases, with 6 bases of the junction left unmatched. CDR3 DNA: TGTGCCAGCAGCCAAGCGACTAGCGCTCGGGAGACCCAGTACTTC. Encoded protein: CASSQATSARETQYF.

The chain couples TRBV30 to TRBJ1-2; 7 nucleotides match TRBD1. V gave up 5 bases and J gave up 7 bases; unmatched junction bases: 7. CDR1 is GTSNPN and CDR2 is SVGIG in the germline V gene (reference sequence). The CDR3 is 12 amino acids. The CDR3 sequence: CAWGGTEVGYTF. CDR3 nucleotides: TGTGCCTGGGGCGGGACAGAGGTTGGCTACACCTTC.

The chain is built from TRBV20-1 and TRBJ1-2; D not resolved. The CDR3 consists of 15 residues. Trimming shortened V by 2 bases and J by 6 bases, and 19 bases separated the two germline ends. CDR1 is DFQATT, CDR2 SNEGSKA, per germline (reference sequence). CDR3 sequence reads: CSARSRGESTDGYTF. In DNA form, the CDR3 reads TGCAGTGCTAGAAGCCGAGGAGAGAGTACGGATGGCTACACCTTC.

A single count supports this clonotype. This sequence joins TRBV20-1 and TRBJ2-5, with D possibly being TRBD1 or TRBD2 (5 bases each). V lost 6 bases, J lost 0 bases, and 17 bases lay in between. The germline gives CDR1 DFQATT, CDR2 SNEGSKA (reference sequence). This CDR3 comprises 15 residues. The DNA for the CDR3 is TGCAGTGCGGAGCCGCCGGGACCTAACCAAGAGACCCAGTACTTC. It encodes CSAEPPGPNQETQYF.

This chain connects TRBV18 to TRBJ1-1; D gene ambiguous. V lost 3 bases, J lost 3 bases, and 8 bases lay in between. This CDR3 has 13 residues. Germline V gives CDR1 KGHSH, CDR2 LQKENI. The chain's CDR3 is CASSPAPDTEAFF. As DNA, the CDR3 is TGTGCCAGCTCACCCGCCCCTGACACTGAAGCTTTCTTT.

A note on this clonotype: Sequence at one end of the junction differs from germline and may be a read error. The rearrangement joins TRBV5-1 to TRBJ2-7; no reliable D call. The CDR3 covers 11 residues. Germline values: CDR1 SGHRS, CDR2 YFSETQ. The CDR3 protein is CASSLLIFGNF. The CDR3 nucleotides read TGCGCCAGCAGCTTGTTAATATTCGGTAACTTC.

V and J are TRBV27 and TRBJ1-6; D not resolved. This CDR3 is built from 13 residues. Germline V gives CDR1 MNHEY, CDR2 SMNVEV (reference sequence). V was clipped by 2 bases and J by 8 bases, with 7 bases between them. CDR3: CASSLRVYSPLHF. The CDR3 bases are TGTGCCAGCAGTTTAAGGGTATATTCACCCCTCCACTTT.

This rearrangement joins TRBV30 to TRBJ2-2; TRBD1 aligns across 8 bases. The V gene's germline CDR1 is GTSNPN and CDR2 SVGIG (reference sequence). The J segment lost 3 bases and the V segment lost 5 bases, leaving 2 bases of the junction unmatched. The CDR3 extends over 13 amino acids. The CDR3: CAWDRGDTGELFF. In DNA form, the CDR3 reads TGTGCCTGGGACAGGGGTGACACCGGGGAGCTGTTTTTT.

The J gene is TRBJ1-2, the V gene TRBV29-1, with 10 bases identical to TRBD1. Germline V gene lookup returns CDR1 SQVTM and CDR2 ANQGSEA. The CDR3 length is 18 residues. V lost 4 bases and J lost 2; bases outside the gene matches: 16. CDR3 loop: CSVGQPTGGNLRNYGYTF. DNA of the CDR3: TGCAGCGTTGGGCAACCGACAGGGGGCAATCTACGAAACTATGGCTACACCTTC.

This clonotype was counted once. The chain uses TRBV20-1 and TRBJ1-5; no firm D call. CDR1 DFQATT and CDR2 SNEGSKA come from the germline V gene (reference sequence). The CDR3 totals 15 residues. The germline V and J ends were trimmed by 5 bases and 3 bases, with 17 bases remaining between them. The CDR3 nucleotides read TGCAGTGCTCTAGGAAGGGAGACGGTCAATCAGCCCCAGCATTTT. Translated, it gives CSALGRETVNQPQHF.

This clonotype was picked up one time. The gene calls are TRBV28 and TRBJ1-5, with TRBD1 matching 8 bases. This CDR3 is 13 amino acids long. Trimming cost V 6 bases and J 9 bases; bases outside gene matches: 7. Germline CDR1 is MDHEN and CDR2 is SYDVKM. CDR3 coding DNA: TGTGCCAGCAGCCGGACAGGGCAGGGGCCCCAGCATTTT. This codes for CASSRTGQGPQHF.

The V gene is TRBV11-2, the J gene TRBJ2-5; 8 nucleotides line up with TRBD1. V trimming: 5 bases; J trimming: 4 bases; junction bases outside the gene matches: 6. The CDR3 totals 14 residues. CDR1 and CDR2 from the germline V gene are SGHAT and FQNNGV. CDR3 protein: CASSPFGQGETQYF. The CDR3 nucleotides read TGTGCCAGCAGCCCATTTGGACAGGGAGAGACCCAGTACTTC.

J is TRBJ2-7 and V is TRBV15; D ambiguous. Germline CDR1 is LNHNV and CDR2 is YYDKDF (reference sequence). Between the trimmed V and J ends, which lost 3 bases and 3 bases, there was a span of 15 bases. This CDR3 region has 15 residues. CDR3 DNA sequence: TGTGCCACCAGCAGTACGGGTCCCCACAACTACGAGCAGTACTTC. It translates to CATSSTGPHNYEQYF.

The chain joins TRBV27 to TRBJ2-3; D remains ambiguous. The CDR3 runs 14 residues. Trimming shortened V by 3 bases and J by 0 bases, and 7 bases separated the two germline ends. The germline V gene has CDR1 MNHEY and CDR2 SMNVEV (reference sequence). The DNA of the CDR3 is TGTGCCAGCAGTTTCTACGGGAGCACAGATACGCAGTATTTT. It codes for CASSFYGSTDTQYF.

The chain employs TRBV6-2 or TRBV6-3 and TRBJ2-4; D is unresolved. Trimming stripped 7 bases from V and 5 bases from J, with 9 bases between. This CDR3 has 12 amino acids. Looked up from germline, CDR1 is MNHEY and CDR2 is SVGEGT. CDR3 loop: CASTSQENIQYF. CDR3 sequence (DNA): TGTGCCAGCACTTCACAAGAAAACATTCAGTACTTC.

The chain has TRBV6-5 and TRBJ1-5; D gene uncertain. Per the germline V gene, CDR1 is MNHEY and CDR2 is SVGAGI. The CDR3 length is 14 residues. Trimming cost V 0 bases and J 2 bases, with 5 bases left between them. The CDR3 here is CASSYSAGNQPQHF. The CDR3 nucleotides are TGTGCCAGCAGTTACTCGGCGGGCAATCAGCCCCAGCATTTT.

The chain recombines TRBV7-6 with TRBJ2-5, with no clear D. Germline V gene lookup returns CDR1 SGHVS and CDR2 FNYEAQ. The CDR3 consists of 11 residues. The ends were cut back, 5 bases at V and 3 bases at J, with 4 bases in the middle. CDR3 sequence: CASSPKETQYF. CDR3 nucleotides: TGTGCCAGCAGCCCCAAAGAGACCCAGTACTTC.

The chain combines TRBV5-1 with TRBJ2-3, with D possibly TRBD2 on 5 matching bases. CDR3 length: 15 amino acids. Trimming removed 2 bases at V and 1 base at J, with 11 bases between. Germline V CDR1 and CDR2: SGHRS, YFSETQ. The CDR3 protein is CASSFGGRGTDTQYF. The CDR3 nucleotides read TGCGCCAGCAGCTTTGGAGGTCGGGGCACAGATACGCAGTATTTT.

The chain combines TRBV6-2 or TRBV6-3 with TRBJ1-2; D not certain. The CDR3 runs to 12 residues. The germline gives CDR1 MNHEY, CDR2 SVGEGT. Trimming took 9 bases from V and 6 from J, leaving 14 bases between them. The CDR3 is CASTPEGHGYTF. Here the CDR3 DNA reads TGTGCCAGTACTCCTGAGGGTCATGGCTACACCTTC.

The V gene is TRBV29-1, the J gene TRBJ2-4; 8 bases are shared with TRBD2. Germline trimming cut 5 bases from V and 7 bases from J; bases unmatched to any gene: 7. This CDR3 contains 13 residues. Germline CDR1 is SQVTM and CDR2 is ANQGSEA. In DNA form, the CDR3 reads TGCAGCGTTCTCGCGGGGGGTCGGAACATTCAGTACTTC. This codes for CSVLAGGRNIQYF.